Below are 20 T cell receptor beta chains sequenced from a single sample in a study of blood T cell repertoires in COVID-19. Some clones are missing from TCRdb's copy, which holds only in-frame ones; the method was immunoSEQ multiplex PCR. This sample has 55,000 to 90,000 clones, with about 86% found just once. What was sequenced was peripheral blood. These receptors were taken from a man between 65 and 85 years old with active COVID-19.

The chain employs TRBV19 and TRBJ2-1; TRBD2 aligns across 13 bases. CDR3 size: 15 residues. V was pared by 5 bases and J by 9 bases, with 7 bases of the junction left unmatched. CDR1 and CDR2 (germline): LNHDA, SQIVND (reference sequence). This chain's CDR3 is CASSAGLAGVGEQFF. CDR3 DNA: TGTGCCAGTAGTGCCGGACTAGCGGGAGTGGGTGAGCAGTTCTTC.

This chain connects TRBV6-5 to TRBJ2-4, with a tentative D call TRBD1 (7 bases). The CDR3 length is 14 residues. Germline values: CDR1 MNHEY, CDR2 SVGAGI. The V end was cut by 6 bases, the J end by 9 bases, with 18 bases between. CDR3 nucleotides: TGTGCCAGCAGCCAGGGGGGAGAGGGGGGCATTCAGTACTTC. Protein product: CASSQGGEGGIQYF.

V gene TRBV6-2 or TRBV6-3 combines with J gene TRBJ2-5; TRBD2 agrees at 9 bases. With 6 bases clipped from V and 5 bases from J, the junction kept 16 bases outside the gene matches. Germline assignment: CDR1 MNHEY and CDR2 SVGEGT. The CDR3 covers 17 residues. Here the CDR3 reads CASSPWPPREGGETQYF. The CDR3 DNA sequence: TGTGCCAGCAGCCCCTGGCCCCCGCGGGAGGGTGGGGAGACCCAGTACTTC.

This sequence joins TRBV5-8 and TRBJ1-2; 7 bases line up with TRBD1. This CDR3 is built from 14 residues. CDR1 SGHTS and CDR2 YDEGEE come from the germline V gene. V lost 4 bases to trimming and J lost 6 bases; unmatched junction nucleotides: 9. This CDR3 reads CASSPGDSLNGYTF. DNA of the CDR3: TGTGCCAGCAGCCCAGGGGACAGCCTAAATGGCTACACCTTC.

V is TRBV29-1 and J is TRBJ1-5; TRBD1 might be the D (5 bases). The V gene's germline CDR1 is SQVTM and CDR2 ANQGSEA. The length of the CDR3 is 13 residues. V was clipped by 6 bases and J by 6 bases, with 15 bases between them. CDR3 DNA: TGCAGCGTCGCCGACAGTCACAGTCAGCCCCAGCATTTT. Amino acids: CSVADSHSQPQHF.

The rearrangement links TRBV6-2 or TRBV6-3 to TRBJ2-7; the match to TRBD2 covers 8 bases. J was trimmed by 0 bases and V by 5 bases; bases with no gene match: 3. The CDR3 runs 14 residues. Looked up from germline, CDR1 is MNHEY and CDR2 is SVGEGT. Written as DNA, the CDR3 is TGTGCCAGCAGTCGTAGCGGGACCTCCTACGAGCAGTACTTC. This translates into CASSRSGTSYEQYF.

J is TRBJ2-6 and V is TRBV4-3, with D maybe TRBD2 (6 bases). The CDR3 extends over 19 amino acids. Trimming removed 0 bases from V and 0 bases from J, with 15 bases in between. Germline CDR1 LGHNA, CDR2 YSLEER. CDR3 bases: TGCGCCAGCAGCCAAGATGGCGGGGTGGGGTACTCTGGGGCCAACGTCCTGACTTTC. Its translation is CASSQDGGVGYSGANVLTF.

The chain employs TRBV2 and TRBJ2-2; TRBD1 is a possible D gene (5 bases). Trimming took 6 bases from V and 2 from J, leaving 10 bases between them. This CDR3 has 14 amino acids. Germline CDR1 is SNHLY and CDR2 is FYNNEI. CDR3 loop: CASSADSNTGELFF. The CDR3 nucleotides are TGTGCCAGCAGCGCCGACAGTAACACCGGGGAGCTGTTTTTT.

The chain is built from TRBV7-8 and TRBJ2-6; 7 nucleotides align to TRBD1. The CDR3 is 20 residues long. Germline V gene sequence: CDR1 SGHVS, CDR2 FQNEAQ. J lost 0 bases, V lost 5 bases, and 16 bases had no gene match. The chain's CDR3 is CASSNHRTGTARSGANVLTF. In DNA, the CDR3 is TGTGCCAGCAGCAACCACCGGACCGGGACAGCCCGCTCTGGGGCCAACGTCCTGACTTTC.

The chain is built from TRBV5-1 and TRBJ1-1, with TRBD1 matching over 9 bases. Unmatched junction bases numbered 9, after V lost 4 bases and J lost 5 bases. The CDR3 has 15 amino acids. The germline CDR1 and CDR2 sequences are SGHRS and YFSETQ. The CDR3 loop reads CASSPLGQGRTEAFF. CDR3 nucleotide sequence: TGCGCCAGCAGCCCCCTAGGACAGGGGAGGACTGAAGCTTTCTTT.

This clone was counted once. V is TRBV19 and J is TRBJ2-7; maybe TRBD1 (6 bases). Germline CDR1 is LNHDA and CDR2 is SQIVND (reference sequence). The CDR3 contains 12 residues. CDR3 sequence reads: CASGDGGYEQYF. In DNA, the CDR3 is TGTGCTTCAGGGGACGGTGGGTACGAGCAGTACTTC.

In this sample, this clone turned up a few times. The V gene is TRBV6-6, the J gene TRBJ2-7; 7 bases fit TRBD1. Germline V gene sequence: CDR1 MNHNY, CDR2 SVGAGI (reference sequence). The CDR3 contains 13 residues. The ends lost 10 bases at V and 0 bases at J; junction bases unmatched: 6. This CDR3 is CATGDSHSYEQYF. The CDR3 region has the DNA TGTGCCACCGGGGACAGCCACTCCTACGAGCAGTACTTC.

The chain has TRBV5-6 and TRBJ1-2; 8 bases match TRBD1. The trim removed 4 bases at V and 5 bases at J, leaving 7 bases unmatched. The CDR3 is 14 residues long. Germline V gene lookup returns CDR1 SGHDT and CDR2 YYEEEE. This chain's CDR3 is CASSRGTGGYGYTF. CDR3 bases: TGTGCCAGCAGCAGGGGGACAGGAGGGTATGGCTACACCTTC.

The V and J genes are TRBV4-1 and TRBJ1-5, with 9 nucleotides matching TRBD1. The CDR3 is 13 residues long. Germline V gives CDR1 MGHRA, CDR2 YSYEKL. The V segment lost 3 bases and the J segment 6 bases; nucleotides outside the gene matches: 0. The CDR3 here is CASSQGQGQPQHF. CDR3 in DNA: TGCGCCAGCAGCCAGGGACAGGGTCAGCCCCAGCATTTT.

Only one count was recorded for this clone. The chain combines TRBV6-5 with TRBJ2-7; 10 bases line up with TRBD2. V shed 7 bases and J 7 bases; nucleotides not matched to a gene: 10. The CDR3 is 14 residues long. The germline V gene encodes CDR1 MNHEY and CDR2 SVGAGI. This CDR3 reads CASTLAGGSGEQYF. CDR3 nucleotide sequence: TGTGCCAGCACCTTAGCGGGAGGTTCGGGGGAGCAGTACTTC.

Only one count was recorded for this clone. The CDR3 loop reads CASSQQRVSGNTIYF. The CDR3 DNA reads TGTGCCAGCAGCCAACAACGGGTGTCTGGAAACACCATATATTTT. The chain joins TRBV11-2 to TRBJ1-3; the D is unclear. Per germline, CDR1 SGHAT and CDR2 FQNNGV. The CDR3 sequence is 15 residues long. V was shortened by 5 bases and J by 1 base, with 12 bases between the two germline ends.

This clone was observed a single time. V usage is TRBV30 and J usage is TRBJ2-1; the match to TRBD2 covers 7 bases. Unmatched junction bases numbered 8, after V lost 4 bases and J lost 5 bases. The CDR3 consists of 14 residues. The germline gives CDR1 GTSNPN, CDR2 SVGIG (reference sequence). The CDR3 region is CAWIGAGVNNEQFF. CDR3 nucleotide sequence: TGTGCCTGGATCGGTGCGGGAGTAAACAATGAGCAGTTCTTC.

The rearrangement uses TRBV5-5 and TRBJ2-3, with TRBD1 as a possible D gene (6 bases). Trimming removed 4 bases from V and 1 base from J, with 10 bases in between. Per germline, CDR1 SGHKS and CDR2 YYEKEE (reference sequence). CDR3 length equals 14 residues. This chain's CDR3 is CASSRDTGTDTQYF. DNA for the CDR3: TGTGCCAGCAGCCGGGACACCGGCACAGATACGCAGTATTTT.

V gene TRBV9 combines with J gene TRBJ2-5; 8 bases line up with TRBD1. This CDR3 has 15 residues. CDR1 and CDR2 (germline): SGDLS, YYNGEE. V trimming: 4 bases; J trimming: 4 bases; junction bases outside the gene matches: 9. This CDR3 reads CASSPRGQHGETQYF. The CDR3, as DNA: TGTGCCAGCAGCCCCAGGGGGCAGCACGGAGAGACCCAGTACTTC.

Written as DNA, the CDR3 is TGCGCCAGCAGTGAGGGGGCGGGAGGGTTCGGCACAGATACGCAGTATTTT. This sequence encodes CASSEGAGGFGTDTQYF. The rearrangement uses TRBV10-2 and TRBJ2-3, with 9 bases fitting TRBD2. With V trimmed by 2 bases and J by 1 base, 7 bases remained unmatched. Germline values: CDR1 WSHSY, CDR2 SAAADI. This CDR3 has 17 amino acids.